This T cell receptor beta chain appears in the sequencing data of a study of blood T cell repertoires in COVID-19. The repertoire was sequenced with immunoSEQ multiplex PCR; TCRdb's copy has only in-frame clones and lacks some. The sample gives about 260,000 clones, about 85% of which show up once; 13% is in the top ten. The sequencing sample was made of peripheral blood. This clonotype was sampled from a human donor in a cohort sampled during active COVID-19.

CDR3 in amino acids: CASSKGQGANEQFF. The CDR3 bases are TGTGCCAGCAGCAAGGGACAGGGGGCGAATGAGCAGTTCTTC. J is TRBJ2-1 and V is TRBV5-5; 12 bases match TRBD1. CDR3 length equals 14 residues. Germline V CDR1 and CDR2: SGHKS, YYEKEE (reference sequence). V dropped 4 bases and J dropped 7; count of bases not matched to a gene: 3. Drawing the rest from reference TRBV5-5 and TRBJ2-1, the complete variable domain is DAGVTQSPTHLIKTRGQQVTLRCSPISGHKSVSWYQQVLGQGPQFIFQYYEKEERGRGNFPDRFSARQFPNYSSELNVNALLLGDSALYLCASSKGQGANEQFFGPGTRLTVL.